Listed here are 25 T cell receptor beta chains from one sample, sequenced in a study of identifying expanded T cells in peripheral blood. The assay was immunoSEQ multiplex PCR, and TCRdb's table has in-frame clones only and misses some. The data show 97,000 or so clones, with about 87% seen just once and approximately 14% held by the top ten. Sequencing was carried out using blood. The source is a person aged 18-69 years in good health.

The chain carries TRBV6-5 and TRBJ2-1; D uncertain. Trimming removed 6 bases at V and 5 bases at J, with 8 bases between. The CDR3 length is 12 residues. Germline V gene data show CDR1 as MNHEY and CDR2 as SVGAGI. The CDR3 nucleotides read TGTGCCAGCAGCCCGACGGACAATGAGCAGTTCTTC. The encoded protein is CASSPTDNEQFF.

The chain uses TRBV6-5 and TRBJ1-1, with D possibly TRBD1 on 6 matching bases. This CDR3 has 15 residues. V was cut by 3 bases and J by 1 base, with 12 bases left in between. Looked up from germline, CDR1 is MNHEY and CDR2 is SVGAGI. CDR3 nucleotide sequence: TGTGCCAGCAGTTATTGGGGGCACGAGAACACTGAAGCTTTCTTT. It yields the protein CASSYWGHENTEAFF.

This clone appeared once. For the CDR3, the DNA is TGTGCCAGCAAGTTCCGGGGGACTAGCGGGAGGTTAGGGGAGCAGTTCTTC. Translation gives CASKFRGTSGRLGEQFF. The chain carries TRBV28 and TRBJ2-1; 15 bases line up with TRBD2. V lost 7 bases to trimming and J lost 10 bases; unmatched junction nucleotides: 14. CDR1 and CDR2 (germline): MDHEN, SYDVKM. CDR3 size: 17 residues.

The V call is TRBV5-1, the J call TRBJ2-1; D might be TRBD1 (5 bases). V lost 1 base to trimming and J lost 1 base, with 9 bases between them. The CDR3 is made up of 15 amino acids. Per germline, CDR1 SGHRS and CDR2 YFSETQ. CDR3 bases: TGCGCCAGCAGCTTGAAGCAGGGATCCTACAATGAGCAGTTCTTC. Translation gives CASSLKQGSYNEQFF.

V and J are TRBV6-1 and TRBJ1-4, with D tentatively TRBD1 (5 bases). Germline lookup yields CDR1 MNHNS and CDR2 SASEGT. Trimming cost V 6 bases and J 7 bases, with 12 bases left between them. The CDR3 has 13 residues. The CDR3 DNA reads TGTGCCAGCAGGGGAACGGACACTGAAAAACTGTTTTTT. Translation gives CASRGTDTEKLFF.

The chain links TRBV4-1 to TRBJ2-3, with D unresolved. V lost 0 bases to trimming and J lost 6 bases, with 13 bases between them. CDR3 length: 15 amino acids. Germline assignment: CDR1 MGHRA and CDR2 YSYEKL. CDR3 amino acids: CASSQDPSVIDTQYF. The CDR3 DNA reads TGCGCCAGCAGCCAAGACCCGTCAGTCATCGATACGCAGTATTTT.

This clone was found once. CDR3 bases: TGCGCCACCGGCGTGGGGGTCGGAAACACCATATATTTT. Translating gives CATGVGVGNTIYF. The rearrangement uses TRBV5-1 and TRBJ1-3; D possibly corresponds to TRBD1 (5 bases). Germline CDR1 is SGHRS and CDR2 is YFSETQ. This CDR3 spans 13 amino acids. The ends were cut back, 9 bases at V and 4 bases at J, with 14 bases in the middle.

The chain joins TRBV28 to TRBJ1-2; D possibly corresponds to TRBD1 (5 bases). The CDR3 totals 12 residues. Deletions cut 1 base from V and 8 bases from J, with 8 bases between. Germline lookup yields CDR1 MDHEN and CDR2 SYDVKM. The CDR3 here is CASSLFGDGYTF. The CDR3 DNA reads as TGTGCCAGCAGTTTATTCGGGGACGGCTACACCTTC.

V and J are TRBV10-3 and TRBJ2-7, with unresolved D. This CDR3 has 12 amino acids. In germline, CDR1 is ENHRY, CDR2 SYGVKD. V lost 4 bases and J lost 2, with 6 bases in between. For the CDR3, the DNA is TGTGCCATCAGTGCGGAAGCCTACGAGCAGTACTTC. It codes for CAISAEAYEQYF.

The chain is built from TRBV6-4 and TRBJ1-1; 7 positions match TRBD1. J lost 2 bases, V lost 4 bases, and 7 bases had no gene match. This CDR3 region has 15 residues. CDR1 is MRHNA and CDR2 is SNTAGT in the germline V gene. The CDR3 DNA sequence: TGTGCCAGCAGTGCGTCCGGGACAGATAACACTGAAGCTTTCTTT. It translates to CASSASGTDNTEAFF.

The rearrangement uses TRBV7-2 and TRBJ2-3; D is ambiguous. Germline assignment: CDR1 SGHTA and CDR2 FQGNSA. Trimming cost V 4 bases and J 6 bases, with 14 bases left between them. The CDR3 extends over 14 amino acids. CDR3 bases: TGTGCCAGCAGCTCCAGGACGGGCCAGGATACGCAGTATTTT. Protein sequence: CASSSRTGQDTQYF.

The genes are TRBV29-1 and TRBJ2-3; 9 bases agree with TRBD2. The CDR3 has 15 amino acids. In germline, CDR1 is SQVTM, CDR2 ANQGSEA. With 3 bases clipped from V and 3 bases from J, the junction kept 7 bases outside the gene matches. CDR3 sequence reads: CSVEGAGGPTDTQYF. The DNA for the CDR3 is TGCAGCGTTGAGGGTGCGGGAGGGCCGACAGATACGCAGTATTTT.

The gene calls are TRBV18 and TRBJ1-3; perhaps TRBD1 as D (5 bases). V was trimmed by 5 bases and J by 2 bases, leaving 13 bases between them. Germline CDR1 and CDR2: KGHSH and LQKENI. The length of the CDR3 is 15 residues. CDR3 DNA sequence: TGTGCCAGCTCATTAACAGGCGAAACTGGAAACACCATATATTTT. Translation: CASSLTGETGNTIYF. The full variable domain, with the rest looked up from reference TRBV18 and TRBJ1-3, is NAGVMQNPRHLVRRRGQEARLRCSPMKGHSHVYWYRQLPEEGLKFMVYLQKENIIDESGMPKERFSAEFPKEGPSILRIQQVVRGDSAAYFCASSLTGETGNTIYFGEGSWLTVV.

In the case of this clone: The same CDR3 arises from other DNA sequences in this sample as well. This sequence joins TRBV11-2 and TRBJ1-1; maybe TRBD1 (5 bases). V lost 1 base and J lost 1, with 10 bases in between. This CDR3 comprises 15 residues. Germline V gene sequence: CDR1 SGHAT, CDR2 FQNNGV. CDR3 sequence reads: CASSLVPGTNTEAFF. The DNA for the CDR3 is TGTGCCAGCAGCTTAGTGCCAGGGACGAACACTGAAGCTTTCTTT.

The chain joins TRBV4-2 to TRBJ2-7, with D tentatively TRBD1 (6 bases). Germline assignment: CDR1 LGHNA and CDR2 YNFKEQ. The CDR3 contains 16 residues. Trimming cost V 0 bases and J 3 bases, with 15 bases left between them. CDR3 amino acids: CASSQENGQGIYEQYF. Here the CDR3 DNA reads TGTGCCAGCAGCCAAGAAAACGGGCAGGGGATCTACGAGCAGTACTTC.

The chain recombines TRBV10-2 with TRBJ2-3; TRBD1 matches 7 bases. V gave up 7 bases and J gave up 0 bases; unmatched junction bases: 7. Looked up from germline, CDR1 is WSHSY and CDR2 is SAAADI. This CDR3 has 15 residues. The CDR3: CASKTQGQSTDTQYF. The CDR3 DNA is TGCGCCAGCAAGACACAGGGGCAGAGCACAGATACGCAGTATTTT.

The chain carries TRBV15 and TRBJ2-1; 11 nucleotides align to TRBD2. Germline V CDR1 and CDR2: LNHNV, YYDKDF (reference sequence). The CDR3 is 17 amino acids. Losses at the gene ends were 5 bases for V and 7 bases for J; bases not matched to a gene: 13. DNA of the CDR3: TGTGCCACCAGCGCAGGGACTAGCGGCCCTCCACGGAATGAGCAGTTCTTC. Translated, it gives CATSAGTSGPPRNEQFF.

This chain joins TRBV5-6 and TRBJ2-7; perhaps TRBD1 as D (6 bases). The germline V and J ends were trimmed by 4 bases and 2 bases, with 7 bases remaining between them. The CDR3 sequence is 12 residues long. Germline V gene sequence: CDR1 SGHDT, CDR2 YYEEEE. CDR3 in amino acids: CASSGTTYEQYF. For the CDR3, the DNA is TGTGCCAGCAGCGGGACAACCTACGAGCAGTACTTC. Looking up the rest from reference TRBV5-6 and TRBJ2-7 gives the full variable domain: DAGVTQSPTHLIKTRGQQVTLRCSPKSGHDTVSWYQQALGQGPQFIFQYYEEEERQRGNFPDRFSGHQFPNYSSELNVNALLLGDSALYLCASSGTTYEQYFGPGTRLTVT.

The rearrangement links TRBV7-7 to TRBJ2-5; D is undetermined. Germline lookup yields CDR1 SSHAT and CDR2 FNYEAQ (reference sequence). The V end was cut by 5 bases, the J end by 0 bases, with 7 bases between. The CDR3 is 13 amino acids. The CDR3 spells CASSRGNQETQYF. As DNA, the CDR3 is TGTGCCAGCAGCCGCGGAAACCAAGAGACCCAGTACTTC.

Written as DNA, the CDR3 is TGTGCCAGCTCCCCCCGGTCTAGCGGGACCCAGGGTACGCAGTATTTT. It translates to CASSPRSSGTQGTQYF. The rearrangement uses TRBV11-1 and TRBJ2-3; TRBD2 aligns across 9 bases. Germline-derived CDR1 and CDR2 are SGHAT and FQDESV (reference sequence). V was clipped by 8 bases and J by 8 bases; unmatched bases: 17. The CDR3 is 16 residues long.

The V and J genes are TRBV21-1 and TRBJ2-3; no DNA check was done on the table's D call, TRBD2. TRBV21-1 is listed as a pseudogene. The CDR3 extends over 15 amino acids. CDR3 sequence (DNA): TGTGCCAGCAGCGGGACTAGCGGGGGGTCGTTGCCGCAGTATTTT. Encoded protein: CASSGTSGGSLPQYF.

This chain uses TRBV30 with TRBJ1-2; unclear D gene. This CDR3 comprises 12 residues. Germline V gives CDR1 GTSNPN, CDR2 SVGIG (reference sequence). V was pared by 6 bases and J by 8 bases, with 16 bases between. CDR3 residues: CACWKSPGGYTF. DNA for the CDR3: TGTGCCTGCTGGAAGAGCCCGGGCGGCTACACCTTC.

CDR3 nucleotide sequence: TGTGCCAGCAGTTTACTGGGACACCCTTACGAGCAGTACTTC. Translated, it gives CASSLLGHPYEQYF. The V call is TRBV28, the J call TRBJ2-7; D might be TRBD1 (6 bases). The CDR3 length is 14 residues. Germline V gene data show CDR1 as MDHEN and CDR2 as SYDVKM. Trimming left V 2 bases short and J 4 bases short, with 12 bases between.

This sequence joins TRBV6-5 and TRBJ1-2; D gene unclear. The germline V gene encodes CDR1 MNHEY and CDR2 SVGAGI. Deletions cut 6 bases from V and 0 bases from J, with 11 bases between. This CDR3 comprises 14 residues. CDR3 DNA: TGTGCCAGCAGCCCAACCGGGACTAACTATGGCTACACCTTC. Protein sequence: CASSPTGTNYGYTF.

The chain uses TRBV15 and TRBJ2-7; D is unclear. This CDR3 contains 14 residues. V was clipped by 0 bases and J by 1 base, with 7 bases between them. Germline V gene sequence: CDR1 LNHNV, CDR2 YYDKDF (reference sequence). The CDR3 region has the DNA TGTGCCACCAGCAGAGATCTGGAGTCCTACGAGCAGTACTTC. Protein sequence: CATSRDLESYEQYF.